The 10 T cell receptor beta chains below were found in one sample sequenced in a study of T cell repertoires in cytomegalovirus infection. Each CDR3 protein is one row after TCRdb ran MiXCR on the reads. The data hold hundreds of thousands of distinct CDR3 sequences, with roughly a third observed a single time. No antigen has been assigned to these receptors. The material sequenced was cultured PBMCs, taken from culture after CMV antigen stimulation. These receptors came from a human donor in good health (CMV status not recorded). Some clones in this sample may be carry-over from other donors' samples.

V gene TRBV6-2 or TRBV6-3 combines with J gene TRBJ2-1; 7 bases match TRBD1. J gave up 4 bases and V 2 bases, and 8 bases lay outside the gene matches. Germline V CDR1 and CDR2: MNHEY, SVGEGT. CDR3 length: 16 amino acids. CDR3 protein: CASSYGRDRFYNEQFF. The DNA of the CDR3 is TGTGCCAGCAGTTACGGACGGGACAGATTTTACAATGAGCAGTTCTTC.

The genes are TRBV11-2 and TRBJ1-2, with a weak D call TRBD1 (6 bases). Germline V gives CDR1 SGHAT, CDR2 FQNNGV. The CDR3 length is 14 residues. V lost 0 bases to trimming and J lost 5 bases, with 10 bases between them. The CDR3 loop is CASSLDQGMYGYTF. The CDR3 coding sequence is TGTGCCAGCAGCTTAGACCAGGGGATGTATGGCTACACCTTC.

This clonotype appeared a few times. CDR3 residues: CASSLGTSGRQHEQYV. The CDR3 DNA is TGTGCCAGCAGCTTAGGGACTAGCGGGAGGCAACACGAGCAGTACGTC. V is TRBV11-2 and J is TRBJ2-7, with 14 bases matching TRBD2. Germline V gene lookup returns CDR1 SGHAT and CDR2 FQNNGV. J gave up 5 bases and V 1 base, and 4 bases lay outside the gene matches. The CDR3 covers 16 residues.

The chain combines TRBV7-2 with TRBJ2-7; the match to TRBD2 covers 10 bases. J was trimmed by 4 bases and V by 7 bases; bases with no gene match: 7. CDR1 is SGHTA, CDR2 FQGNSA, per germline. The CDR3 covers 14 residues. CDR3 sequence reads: CASTHRTSGYEQYV. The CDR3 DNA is TGTGCCAGCACCCACCGGACTAGCGGATACGAGCAGTACGTC.

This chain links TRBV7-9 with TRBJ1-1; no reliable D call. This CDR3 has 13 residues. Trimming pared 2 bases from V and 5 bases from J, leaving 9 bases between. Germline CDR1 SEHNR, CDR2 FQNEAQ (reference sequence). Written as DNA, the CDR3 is TGTGCCAGCAGCTTAAGGCCGGGAACTGAAGCTTTCTTT. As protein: CASSLRPGTEAFF.

The DNA of the CDR3 is TGTGCCAGCAGTGTCGACAGAGGAGCAGGTGGCTACACCTTC. Translating it yields CASSVDRGAGGYTF. The chain couples TRBV12-3 or TRBV12-4 to TRBJ1-2; TRBD1 might be the D (5 bases). This CDR3 is built from 14 residues. The ends were cut back, 5 bases at V and 7 bases at J, with 17 bases in the middle.

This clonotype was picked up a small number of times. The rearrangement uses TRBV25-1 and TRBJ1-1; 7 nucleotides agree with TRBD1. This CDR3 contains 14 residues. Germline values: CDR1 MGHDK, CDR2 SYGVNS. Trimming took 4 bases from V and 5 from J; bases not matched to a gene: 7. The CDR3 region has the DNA TGTGCCAGCAGTGGTAACAGGGGCAGGACTGAAGCTTTCTTT. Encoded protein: CASSGNRGRTEAFF.

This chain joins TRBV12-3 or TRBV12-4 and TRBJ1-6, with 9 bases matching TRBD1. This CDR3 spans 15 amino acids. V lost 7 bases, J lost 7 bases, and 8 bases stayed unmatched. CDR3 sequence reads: CASIGGTGNNSPLHF. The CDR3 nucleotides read TGTGCCAGCATTGGGGGGACAGGGAACAATTCACCCCTCCACTTT.

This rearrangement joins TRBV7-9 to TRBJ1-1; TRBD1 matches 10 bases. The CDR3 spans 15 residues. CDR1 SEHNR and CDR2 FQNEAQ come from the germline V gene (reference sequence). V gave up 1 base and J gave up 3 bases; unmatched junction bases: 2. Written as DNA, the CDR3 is TGTGCCAGCAGCTTAGGAGGACAGGGGGACACTGAAGCTTTCTTT. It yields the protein CASSLGGQGDTEAFF.

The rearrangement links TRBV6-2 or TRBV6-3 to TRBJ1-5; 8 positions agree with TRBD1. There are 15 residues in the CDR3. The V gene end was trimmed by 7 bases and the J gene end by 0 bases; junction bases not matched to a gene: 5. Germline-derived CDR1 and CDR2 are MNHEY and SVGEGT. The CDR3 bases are TGTGCCAGCACTCAGGGACAGGCTAGCAATCAGCCCCAGCATTTT. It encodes CASTQGQASNQPQHF.